Each of the 3 T cell receptor beta chains below was sequenced from the same sample in a study of T cell changes during pregnancy in multiple sclerosis. Clones were sequenced by immunoSEQ multiplex PCR, and TCRdb holds only the in-frame ones, with some missing. The sample consists of 55,000 to 65,000 clones, about 91% of them appearing once. The sample in question was peripheral blood, obtained in the first trimester of pregnancy. These receptors were taken from a female donor with multiple sclerosis, enrolled in a pregnancy study.

The rearrangement uses TRBV2 and TRBJ2-3; tentative D call: TRBD1 (5 bases). The CDR3 runs 13 residues. CDR1 and CDR2 (germline): SNHLY, FYNNEI. V was pared by 6 bases and J by 3 bases, with 10 bases between. The CDR3 reads CASRAGQTDTQYF. Written as DNA, the CDR3 is TGTGCCAGCAGGGCTGGACAAACAGATACGCAGTATTTT.

The chain carries TRBV10-3 and TRBJ2-1; 8 nucleotides line up with TRBD1. Germline CDR1 reads ENHRY; CDR2 reads SYGVKD. J lost 8 bases, V lost 6 bases, and 9 bases had no gene match. CDR3 length: 14 amino acids. CDR3 DNA sequence: TGTGCCATCAGGAGGACAGGGTTGGGCGATGAGCAGTTCTTC. Protein sequence: CAIRRTGLGDEQFF.

This chain joins TRBV7-9 and TRBJ2-1, with 9 bases fitting TRBD2. The CDR3 has 16 amino acids. V was clipped by 4 bases and J by 8 bases; unmatched bases: 12. Germline assignment: CDR1 SEHNR and CDR2 FQNEAQ (reference sequence). The DNA of the CDR3 is TGTGCCAGCAGCTACCCCCTAGCGGGAACGAACGATGAGCAGTTCTTC. The encoded protein is CASSYPLAGTNDEQFF.